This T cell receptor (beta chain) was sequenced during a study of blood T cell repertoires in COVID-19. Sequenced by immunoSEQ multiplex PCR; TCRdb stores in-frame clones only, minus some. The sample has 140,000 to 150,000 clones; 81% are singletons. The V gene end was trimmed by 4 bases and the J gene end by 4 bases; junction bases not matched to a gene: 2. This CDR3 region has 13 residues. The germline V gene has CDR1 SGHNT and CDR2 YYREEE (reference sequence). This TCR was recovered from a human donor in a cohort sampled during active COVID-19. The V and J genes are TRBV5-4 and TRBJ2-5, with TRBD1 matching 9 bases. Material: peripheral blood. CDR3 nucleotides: TGTGCCAGCAGCAACAGGGGGCGAGAGACCCAGTACTTC. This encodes CASSNRGRETQYF.